This T cell receptor beta chain was sequenced for a study of blood T cell repertoires in COVID-19. Study-wide background: Sample material is recorded as cDNA or gDNA derived from T cells, B-cell-depleted T cells, or PBMCs.

Authors' analysis steps: For nucleated cells, counts were estimated from reference gene primer amplification. Assay used: immunoSEQ multiplex PCR; TCRdb lists only in-frame clones, some missing. D and trimming were read from the DNA, whereas the V and J calls and clone size are those reported in that table. The sample shows 200,000 or so clones, approximately 82% of them seen only once. The V gene's germline CDR1 is MGHRA and CDR2 YSYEKL. This CDR3 region has 18 residues. The ends lost 4 bases at V and 1 base at J; junction bases unmatched: 15. This clonotype originated in a human donor with acute or convalescent COVID-19. The donor label of this sample is uncertain. Sequences were obtained from peripheral blood. The chain joins TRBV4-1 to TRBJ1-2; 7 nucleotides agree with TRBD1. The CDR3 coding sequence is TGCGCCAGCAGCCTTCTCCCGGGACAGCTACTAAATAACTATGGCTACACCTTC. Residues: CASSLLPGQLLNNYGYTF.